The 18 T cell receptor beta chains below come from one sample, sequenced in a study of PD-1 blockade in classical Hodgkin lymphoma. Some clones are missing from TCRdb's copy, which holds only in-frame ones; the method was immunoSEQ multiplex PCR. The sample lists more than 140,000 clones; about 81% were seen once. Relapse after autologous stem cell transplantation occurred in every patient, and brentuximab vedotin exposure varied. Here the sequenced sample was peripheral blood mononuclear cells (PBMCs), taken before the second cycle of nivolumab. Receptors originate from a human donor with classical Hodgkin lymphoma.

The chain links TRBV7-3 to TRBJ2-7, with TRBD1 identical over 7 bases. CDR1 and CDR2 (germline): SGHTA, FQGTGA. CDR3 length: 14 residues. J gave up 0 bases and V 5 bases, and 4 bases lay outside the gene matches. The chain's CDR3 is CASSIDRASYEQYF. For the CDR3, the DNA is TGTGCCAGCAGCATCGACAGGGCCTCCTACGAGCAGTACTTC. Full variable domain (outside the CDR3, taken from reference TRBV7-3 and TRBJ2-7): GAGVSQTPSNKVTEKGKYVELRCDPISGHTALYWYRQSLGQGPEFLIYFQGTGAADDSGLPNDRFFAVRPEGSVSTLKIQRTERGDSAVYLCASSIDRASYEQYFGPGTRLTVT.

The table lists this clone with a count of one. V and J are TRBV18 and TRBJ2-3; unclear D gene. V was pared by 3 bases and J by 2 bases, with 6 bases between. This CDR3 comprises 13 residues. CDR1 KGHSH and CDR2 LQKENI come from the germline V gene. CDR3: CASSPEDTDTQYF. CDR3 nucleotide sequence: TGTGCCAGCTCACCTGAGGACACAGATACGCAGTATTTT.

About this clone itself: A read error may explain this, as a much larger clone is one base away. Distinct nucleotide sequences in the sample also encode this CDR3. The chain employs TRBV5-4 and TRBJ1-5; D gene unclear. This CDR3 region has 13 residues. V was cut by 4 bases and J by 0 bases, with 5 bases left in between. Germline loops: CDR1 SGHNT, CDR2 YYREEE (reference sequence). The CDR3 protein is CASSLDSNQPQHF. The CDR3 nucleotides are TGTGCCAGCAGCCTCGATAGCAATCAGCCCCAGCATTTT.

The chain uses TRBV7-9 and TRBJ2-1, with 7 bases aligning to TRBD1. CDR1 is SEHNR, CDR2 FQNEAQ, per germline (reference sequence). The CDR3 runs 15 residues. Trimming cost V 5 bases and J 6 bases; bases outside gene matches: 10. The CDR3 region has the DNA TGTGCCAGCAGCCGTTTCAGGGGGTTCGTCAATGAGCAGTTCTTC. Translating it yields CASSRFRGFVNEQFF.

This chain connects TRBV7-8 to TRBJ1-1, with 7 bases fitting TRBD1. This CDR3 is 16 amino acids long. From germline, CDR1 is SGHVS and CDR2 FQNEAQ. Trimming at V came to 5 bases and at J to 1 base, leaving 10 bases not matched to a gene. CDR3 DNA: TGTGCCAGCAGCCTTATACAGGGGACGCAGAACACTGAAGCTTTCTTT. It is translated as CASSLIQGTQNTEAFF.

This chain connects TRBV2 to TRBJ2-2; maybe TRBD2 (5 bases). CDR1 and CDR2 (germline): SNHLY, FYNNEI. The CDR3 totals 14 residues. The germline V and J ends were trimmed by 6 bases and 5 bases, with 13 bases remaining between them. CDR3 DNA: TGTGCCAGCAGAGCGGAGACTGGGACCGGGGAGCTGTTTTTT. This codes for CASRAETGTGELFF.

The CDR3 loop reads CASSEGQGWISEQFF. DNA for the CDR3: TGCGCCAGCAGCGAGGGACAGGGTTGGATTTCGGAGCAGTTCTTC. V gene TRBV5-1 combines with J gene TRBJ2-1, with 9 bases matching TRBD1. The V gene end was trimmed by 4 bases and the J gene end by 10 bases; junction bases not matched to a gene: 12. This CDR3 has 15 residues. Germline V gene lookup returns CDR1 SGHRS and CDR2 YFSETQ.

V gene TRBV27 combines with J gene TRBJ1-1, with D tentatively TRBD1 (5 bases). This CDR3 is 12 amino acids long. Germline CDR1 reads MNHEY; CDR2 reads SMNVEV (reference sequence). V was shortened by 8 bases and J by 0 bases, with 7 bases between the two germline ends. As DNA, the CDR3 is TGTGCCAGCGGGACGGTGAACACTGAAGCTTTCTTT. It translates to CASGTVNTEAFF.

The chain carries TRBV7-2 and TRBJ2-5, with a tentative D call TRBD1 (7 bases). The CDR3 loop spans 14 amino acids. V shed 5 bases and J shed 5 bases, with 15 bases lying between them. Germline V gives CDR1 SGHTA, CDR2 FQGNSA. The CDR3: CASSGQQGRETQYF. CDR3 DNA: TGTGCCAGCAGCGGTCAACAGGGGAGGGAGACCCAGTACTTC.

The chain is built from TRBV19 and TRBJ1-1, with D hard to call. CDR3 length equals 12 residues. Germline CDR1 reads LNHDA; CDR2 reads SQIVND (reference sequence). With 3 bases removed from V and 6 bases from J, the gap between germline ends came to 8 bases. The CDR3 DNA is TGTGCCAGTAGTATGGTTCGGTCTGAAGCTTTCTTT. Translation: CASSMVRSEAFF.

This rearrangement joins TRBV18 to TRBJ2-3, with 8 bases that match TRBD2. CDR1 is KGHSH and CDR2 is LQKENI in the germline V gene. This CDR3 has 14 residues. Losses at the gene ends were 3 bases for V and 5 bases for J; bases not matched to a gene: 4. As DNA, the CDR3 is TGTGCCAGCTCACCCGGGAGGGAGGAAGATACGCAGTATTTT. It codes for CASSPGREEDTQYF.

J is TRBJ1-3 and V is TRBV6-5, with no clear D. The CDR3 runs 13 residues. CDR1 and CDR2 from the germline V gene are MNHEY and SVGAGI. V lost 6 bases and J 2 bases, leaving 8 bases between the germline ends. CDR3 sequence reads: CASSTLAGNTIYF. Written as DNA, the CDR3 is TGTGCCAGCAGCACTTTGGCTGGAAACACCATATATTTT.

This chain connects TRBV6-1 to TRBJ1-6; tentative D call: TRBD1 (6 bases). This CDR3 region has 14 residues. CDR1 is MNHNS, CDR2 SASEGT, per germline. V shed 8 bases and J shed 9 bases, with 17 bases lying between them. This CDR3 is CASRSTGAVSPLHF. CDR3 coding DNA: TGTGCCAGCCGCTCGACAGGAGCAGTTTCACCCCTCCACTTT.

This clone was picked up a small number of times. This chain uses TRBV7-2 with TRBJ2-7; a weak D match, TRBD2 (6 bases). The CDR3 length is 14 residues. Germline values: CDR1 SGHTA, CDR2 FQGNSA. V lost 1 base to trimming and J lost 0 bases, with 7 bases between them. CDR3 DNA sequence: TGTGCCAGCAGCTTAGACGGGGGCTCCTACGAGCAGTACTTC. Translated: CASSLDGGSYEQYF.

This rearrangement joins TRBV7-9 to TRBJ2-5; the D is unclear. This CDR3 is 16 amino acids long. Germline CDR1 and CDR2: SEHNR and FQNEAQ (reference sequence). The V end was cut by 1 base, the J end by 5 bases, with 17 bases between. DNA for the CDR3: TGTGCCAGCAGCTTAGGAATCGGCTCTGTGGAGGAGACCCAGTACTTC. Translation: CASSLGIGSVEETQYF.

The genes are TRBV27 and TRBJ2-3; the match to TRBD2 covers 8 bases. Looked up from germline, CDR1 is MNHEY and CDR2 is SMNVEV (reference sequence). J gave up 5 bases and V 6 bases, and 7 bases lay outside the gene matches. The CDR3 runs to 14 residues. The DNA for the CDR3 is TGTGCCAGCAGGAAGCGGGAGAGTATAGATACGCAGTATTTT. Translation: CASRKRESIDTQYF.

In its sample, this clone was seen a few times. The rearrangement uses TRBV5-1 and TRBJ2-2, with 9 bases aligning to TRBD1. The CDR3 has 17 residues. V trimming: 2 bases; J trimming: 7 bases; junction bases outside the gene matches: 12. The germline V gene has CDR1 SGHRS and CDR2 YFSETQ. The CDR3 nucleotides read TGCGCCAGCAGCTTTGGGGCCGGACAGGGGCATAGCGGGGAGCTGTTTTTT. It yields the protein CASSFGAGQGHSGELFF.

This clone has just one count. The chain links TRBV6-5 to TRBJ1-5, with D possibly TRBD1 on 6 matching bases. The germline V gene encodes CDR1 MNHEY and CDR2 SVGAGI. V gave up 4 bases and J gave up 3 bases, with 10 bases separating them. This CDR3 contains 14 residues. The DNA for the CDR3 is TGTGCCAGCAGTTCGGACAGACTCAATCAGCCCCAGCATTTT. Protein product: CASSSDRLNQPQHF.